This paragraph reports one TCR beta chain. Its antigen is not identified. CDR3 size: 14 residues. V lost 4 bases to trimming and J lost 1 base, with 8 bases between them. Germline V gives CDR1 ENHRY, CDR2 SYGVKD. These data are taken from a study of cytomegalovirus exposure and HLA in healthy donors. Background on the study: The approximately 120 validation repertoires and the roughly 690 first-cohort repertoires shared a platform, a later analysis reported.

Study outcomes and limitations: Cytomegalovirus-associated status was assigned to around 160 TCR beta chains. Rare TCR sequences predominated, though certain public TCRs were found in many donors. According to reports, the classifier identified cytomegalovirus status with high specificity and sensitivity.

Repertoires were generated with immunoSEQ multiplex PCR, while TCRdb's copy carries only in-frame clones and drops some. The sample lists some 230,000 clones, 85% to 95% occurring once. Sample: PBMCs. The V call is TRBV10-3, the J call TRBJ2-1, with D possibly being TRBD2 (6 bases). This receptor was identified in a woman younger than 30 in good health and CMV-seronegative. The CDR3 reads CAISGGLSYNEQFF. Written as DNA, the CDR3 is TGTGCCATCAGTGGGGGACTGTCCTACAATGAGCAGTTCTTC.